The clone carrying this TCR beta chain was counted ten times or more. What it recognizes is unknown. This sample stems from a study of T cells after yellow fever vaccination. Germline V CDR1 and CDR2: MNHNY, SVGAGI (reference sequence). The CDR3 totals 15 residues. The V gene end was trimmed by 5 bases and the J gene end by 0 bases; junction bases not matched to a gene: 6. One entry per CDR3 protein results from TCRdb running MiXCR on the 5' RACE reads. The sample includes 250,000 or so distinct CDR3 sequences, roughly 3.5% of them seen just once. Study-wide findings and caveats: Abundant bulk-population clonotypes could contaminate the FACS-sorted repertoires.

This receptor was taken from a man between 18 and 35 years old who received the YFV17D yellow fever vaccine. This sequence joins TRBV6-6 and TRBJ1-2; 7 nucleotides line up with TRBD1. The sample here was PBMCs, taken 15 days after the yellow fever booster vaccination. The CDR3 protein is CASSDKGAPNYGYTF. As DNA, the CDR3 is TGTGCCAGCAGTGACAAGGGGGCGCCTAACTATGGCTACACCTTC.